This T cell receptor beta chain was profiled in a study of cytomegalovirus exposure and HLA in healthy donors listed by TCRdb under 2017. Concerning the study at large: An earlier analysis of approximately 640 of the donors reported approximately 270 Gb of sequence data and around 110 million unique TCR beta sequences from 150 million to 200 million T cells. An earlier analysis of several hundred of the donors applied high-throughput TCR beta sequencing to assess whether each TCR beta V gene segment acted as functional or pseudogenic. On average, 235,054 unique TCR beta nucleotide sequences were sequenced per donor among 398 genotyped donors of the cohort, with 15% to 20% of those sequences being non-productive. Along with the approximately 650-subject first cohort, a separate validation cohort of approximately 110 different subjects was used. The study used immunosequencing to profile the T cell repertoires of under 700 subjects and linked those repertoires to cytomegalovirus serostatus. The number of typed donors differed by locus: about 620-640 for A, B, C, DRB1 and DQB1; some 540 for DQA1; approximately 600 for DPA1; and roughly 490 for DPB1. In a later genetic analysis, genome-wide SNP genotypes for about 55% of the roughly 700 donors were used, and that subset was treated as a discovery cohort. Around 330 gigabases of sequencing data and around 80 million unique TCR sequences made up an early release that covered 500 to 700 HLA-typed donors. Both class I and class II loci were covered by HLA typing, at four-digit resolution. Because of strong linkage in the cohort, four to six DR-DQ haplotypes were treated as single units for association and clustering. Rather than using new phenotypic data, the later analysis identified candidate immune exposures from TCR beta sequences and from how often those sequences occurred across donors. The study aimed to test whether cataloging public T cell receptors could reveal signatures of past pathogen exposure. Donor age, sex, ethnicity and CMV serostatus were compiled together with the repertoire data. All discovery cohort repertoires had been generated on a single sequencing platform. Among the roughly 380 genotyped donors, around 81% belonged to the genetic ancestry cluster associated with self-reported Caucasian donors. In a later analysis, previously published TCR beta repertoires from 550 to 750 donors were re-analyzed and high-resolution HLA genotyping was added so that TCR occurrence patterns could be studied. To predict cytomegalovirus infection status, the study combined high-throughput TCR immunosequencing, statistical association of individual TCRs with disease status, and machine learning. Paper-wide results and their limitations: The study gave a list of 150 to 200 TCR beta chains associated with cytomegalovirus. At a false discovery rate of 0.05, a later analysis linked 16,951 TCR beta sequences to specific HLA alleles. Only TCR beta chains were sequenced in this cohort, and the absence of alpha or paired-chain data limited detectable features. Several of the top co-occurrence clusters appeared to be linked to parvovirus B19, influenza, CMV and Epstein-Barr virus, according to a later analysis. Linkage disequilibrium might explain the correlated functional status among segregating V segments, but an unknown experimental factor could not be ruled out. In a later analysis, most CMV-associated TCR beta chains were found to appear HLA-restricted, with HLA associations seemingly driven largely by CMV exposure. The sequencing pipeline was judged likely to have produced a cluster of highly shared sequence variants as a technical artifact. When HLA alleles, especially DR and DQ, strongly co-occurred, TCR associations were difficult to assign to individual alleles. Over 15 rarely observed V segments, including chromosome 9 orphons, were excluded from the earlier analysis of several hundred of the donors because counts were too low. In a later analysis, HLA-associated TCR beta chains showed more clonal expansion and lower generation probabilities than non-associated chains that were equally common. Most TCR sequences were seen in very few donors, while some public TCRs were found in many individuals. In a later analysis, the rate of TCR association differed among HLA loci, with DRB1 alleles having the most associated TCRs and HLA-C alleles having the fewest. According to a later genetic analysis, donors in an Asian-associated ancestry cluster had fewer N-insertions in productive TCRs than the roughly 700-donor mean. Roughly uniform sequencing depth across donors was assumed in presence/absence analyses, although this assumption may not hold. In vitro tests confirmed that a few of the cytomegalovirus-associated TCR beta chains recognize cytomegalovirus antigens. V-gene and J-gene trimming of TCR beta chains was associated with a missense DCLRE1C variant in a later genetic analysis, and the association was replicated in an independent cohort. Because HLA typing was missing for some donors at each locus, association tests included only the typed subset. An earlier analysis of approximately 570 of the donors showed that most TCR beta V segments appeared in productive rearrangements either about 87% or about 30% of the time, which broadly matched IMGT annotations. For the cohort, immune exposure information was limited to CMV serostatus. According to the authors, the approach could potentially be generalized to other disease states and immunological phenotypes. Because the 87-base-pair reads could not distinguish some IMGT-functional V segments, including TRBV6-2 and TRBV6-3, those segments were excluded. The classifier was reported to diagnose cytomegalovirus status with high specificity and sensitivity in both the original cohort and the validation cohort. A further reported finding was that TCR beta sequences accurately predicted the HLA-A and HLA-B alleles for most subjects in the first cohort.

Library preparation employed the immunoSEQ multiplex PCR assay. For the multiplex PCR, a mixture combining 60 forward primers for TCR Vbeta segments and 13 reverse primers for TCR Jbeta segments was used. A multiplex PCR assay on genomic DNA amplified the CDR3 region of rearranged TCR beta genes. Amplified TCR beta libraries were sequenced as 87-base-pair reads on the Illumina HiSeq System. The paper's processing steps were these. A later analysis tallied 75 million to 85 million unique TCR beta chains across the 660 or so repertoires, and roughly 11 million of those chains were shared by two or more donors. Raw reads were error-corrected and collapsed into unique sequences with a nearest-neighbor algorithm that merged closely related sequences to remove PCR and sequencing errors. Alignment of CDR3 sequences to IMGT reference sequences was used to assign V, D and J gene segments. Each retained sequence needed at least a six-nucleotide match to both a V gene segment and a J gene segment. Rearrangements were called productive when the CDR3 lacked stop codons and stayed in frame with V and J; all others were non-productive. Following IMGT convention, CDR3 was defined as the stretch from the second conserved V-encoded cysteine up to the conserved J-encoded phenylalanine. In an earlier analysis of roughly 610 of the donors, sequences lacking an unambiguous match to a single V gene segment were excluded. In an earlier analysis of 450 to 750 of the donors, a V segment was called functional when productive rearrangements were above 56.7%, and segregating when the standard deviation between donors exceeded 5%. A statistical classification framework was developed to diagnose cytomegalovirus status using the catalog of TCR beta chain sequences. In a later analysis, TCR nucleotide sequences were compared against IMGT/GENE-DB human TR gene sequences so that V and J genes could be assigned. Using the TCRdist pipeline, a later analysis assigned CDR3 sequences along with most-parsimonious VDJ recombination scenarios. In a later analysis, each TCR beta chain was defined by its CDR3 amino acid sequence together with its V-gene family, and reads lacking a unique V-gene family were excluded. To address suspected cross-contamination and a sequencing artifact, a later analysis removed a few hundred highly shared, low-generation-probability nucleotide sequences. For each public chain, a later analysis derived a clonal expansion index from normalized ranks of inferred template counts within each repertoire. In a later analysis, generation probabilities were computed with a VDJ recombination model fitted to out-of-frame rearrangements, and the resulting probabilities were checked against IGoR. A later analysis scored TCR-TCR, TCR-HLA and TCR-CMV co-occurrence with hypergeometric tests, applying a repertoire-size bias correction to TCR pairs. False discovery rates were estimated in a later analysis by permuting HLA or CMV assignments 20 times. In a later analysis, co-occurring TCRs were grouped using DBSCAN, with TCRdist sequence similarity added in when clustering inside HLA-allele-positive subsets. For co-occurrence clustering, repertoires with fewer than 30,000 or more than 120,000 public chains were excluded, along with four or five repertoires with anomalous nucleotide sharing. TCRdb mirrors the immuneACCESS table, restricted to in-frame sequences. Some clones are absent from its copies; in checked studies, under half trace to an unresolved V gene, and the reason for the others is unknown. The V and J calls and the clone size are those of that table, but D and trimming were determined from the DNA. The sample table holds some 120,000 clones, of which 60% to 85% were seen once. The top ten hold less than 2% of the sample.

Spanning cysteine to phenylalanine, the CDR3 consists of 17 amino acids. Only the CDR3 portion is preserved as DNA: 51 bases, with reading frame beginning at the first base. V is trimmed back by 5 bases and J by 2 bases, and the junction contains 12 bases that no gene match accounts for. According to the germline V gene (reference sequence), CDR1 reads LNHNV and CDR2 reads YYDKDF. Turning to this clone: Its target antigen remains unknown. No clone much larger than this one lies a single base away; base qualities are absent.

The cohort comprised 710 or so healthy bone marrow donors. Cohort members were all nominally healthy when sampled, although unrecorded immune exposures were likely present. The donor tested CMV seronegative and was one of the 352 seronegative cohort members. A peripheral blood sample was collected from each donor, and TCR beta sequencing was performed on peripheral blood mononuclear cells. The Qiagen DNeasy Blood Extraction Kit was used to extract genomic DNA from the blood cell samples. The specimen was PBMCs. Recombination connected TRBV15 to TRBJ2-3, with 8 junctional bases fitting TRBD2. This clonotype originated in a man aged 45-65 years in good health and CMV-seronegative. Here is the DNA: TGTGCCACCAGCCTCAAGGGAGTTAGCGGGGCCACAGATACGCAGTATTTT. Its protein is CATSLKGVSGATDTQYF.